The source of this T cell receptor beta chain is a study of shared clonotypes between healthy human individuals. General observations from the study: Researchers sampled only blood; tissue repertoires likely differ.

Remarks on this clone: Its antigen is unknown.

DNA input for the unsorted PBMC replicate PCRs was about 300 ng, 25,000 to 30,000 T cell genomes. The repertoire was sequenced with immunoSEQ multiplex PCR; TCRdb's copy has only in-frame clones and lacks some. Of roughly 450,000 clones in the sample, about four fifths were seen once. V lost 4 bases and J lost 6; bases outside the gene matches: 4. The V gene's germline CDR1 is MGHRA and CDR2 YSYEKL. The CDR3 extends over 15 amino acids. This sequence originates from a woman aged 40 to 50 in good health. Some clones in this sample may be carry-over from other donors' samples. The sequenced sample consisted of PBMCs. The rearrangement uses TRBV4-1 and TRBJ2-2; TRBD1 matches at 11 bases. CDR3 residues: CASSLRDRGSGELFF. The CDR3 DNA reads TGCGCCAGCAGCCTGCGGGACAGGGGGTCCGGGGAGCTGTTTTTT.